A single sample gave rise to the 20 T cell receptor beta chains below, sequenced in a study of blood T cell repertoires in COVID-19. TCRdb's table, derived via immunoSEQ multiplex PCR, lists solely in-frame clones and lacks some. Of about 300,000 clones in the sample, approximately 89% are singletons; the top ten hold under 8%. Specimen: peripheral blood. These receptors originate from a woman between 25 and 40 years old who had recovered from COVID-19.

The chain joins TRBV7-8 to TRBJ2-5; tentatively, D is TRBD2 (5 bases). Germline V gene lookup returns CDR1 SGHVS and CDR2 FQNEAQ. V was clipped by 1 base and J by 9 bases, with 9 bases between them. CDR3 length: 12 amino acids. The CDR3 reads CASSLGMGAQYF. CDR3 nucleotides: TGTGCCAGCAGCTTAGGAATGGGAGCCCAGTACTTC.

This clone turned up a few times. The V gene is TRBV7-6, the J gene TRBJ1-1; tentatively, D is TRBD1 (5 bases). The V gene lost 4 bases and the J gene lost 3 bases, with 12 bases spanning the gap. CDR1 SGHVS and CDR2 FNYEAQ come from the germline V gene. This CDR3 is built from 14 residues. The CDR3 here is CASSSPGGDTEAFF. The CDR3 DNA sequence: TGTGCCAGCAGCTCCCCCGGGGGGGACACTGAAGCTTTCTTT.

The genes are TRBV28 and TRBJ1-2, with D perhaps TRBD1 (6 bases). This CDR3 spans 14 amino acids. Trimming pared 6 bases from V and 5 bases from J, leaving 16 bases between. Germline V gene sequence: CDR1 MDHEN, CDR2 SYDVKM. The DNA for the CDR3 is TGTGCCAGCAGCCCGGGGGGCCGAGTTTATGGCTACACCTTC. This codes for CASSPGGRVYGYTF.

The chain uses TRBV12-5 and TRBJ1-1; 8 nucleotides agree with TRBD1. This CDR3 contains 14 residues. Per the germline V gene, CDR1 is LGHNT and CDR2 is FRNRAP. Trimming took 4 bases from V and 5 from J; bases not matched to a gene: 6. In DNA form, the CDR3 reads TGTGCTAGTGGTTCATCAGGGGGCGGGACTGAAGCTTTCTTT. Residues: CASGSSGGGTEAFF.

This chain uses TRBV5-1 with TRBJ2-3; maybe TRBD2 (5 bases). Germline V gene data show CDR1 as SGHRS and CDR2 as YFSETQ. Trimming removed 6 bases from V and 0 bases from J, with 11 bases in between. This CDR3 has 14 amino acids. The CDR3 sequence: CASTRGQSTDTQYF. The CDR3 coding sequence is TGCGCCAGCACACGCGGGCAAAGCACAGATACGCAGTATTTT.

V is TRBV11-2 and J is TRBJ2-1, with TRBD1 as a possible D gene (5 bases). Looked up from germline, CDR1 is SGHAT and CDR2 is FQNNGV. This CDR3 is built from 16 residues. Trimming took 5 bases from V and 2 from J, leaving 16 bases between them. The CDR3 coding sequence is TGTGCCAGCAGCCGACTCGAAGGGGCCCCCTACAATGAGCAGTTCTTC. This gives the protein CASSRLEGAPYNEQFF.

This clone was counted a few times. The V and J genes are TRBV20-1 and TRBJ2-3; D unresolved. Germline-derived CDR1 and CDR2 are DFQATT and SNEGSKA (reference sequence). Between the trimmed V and J ends, which lost 5 bases and 6 bases, there was a span of 9 bases. CDR3 length: 11 amino acids. The CDR3 DNA sequence: TGCAGTGCTGGGCCATCGGATACGCAGTATTTT. It yields the protein CSAGPSDTQYF.

The V call is TRBV19, the J call TRBJ1-1; D call uncertain. The V gene's germline CDR1 is LNHDA and CDR2 SQIVND (reference sequence). The V end was cut by 4 bases, the J end by 0 bases, with 15 bases between. CDR3 length: 16 amino acids. The CDR3 DNA sequence: TGTGCCAGTAGTACCCGCATGGCAGACATGAACACTGAAGCTTTCTTT. Its translation: CASSTRMADMNTEAFF.

CDR3 DNA sequence: TGTGCCATCAGTGGTTCAGTTGACTATGGCTACACCTTC. Its protein is CAISGSVDYGYTF. The chain couples TRBV10-3 to TRBJ1-2; D is uncertain. Germline lookup yields CDR1 ENHRY and CDR2 SYGVKD. Trimming pared 4 bases from V and 3 bases from J, leaving 9 bases between. The CDR3 has 13 amino acids.

The chain links TRBV29-1 to TRBJ2-3, with 7 bases lining up with TRBD2. The germline V gene has CDR1 SQVTM and CDR2 ANQGSEA. This CDR3 spans 14 amino acids. V was clipped by 0 bases and J by 4 bases; unmatched bases: 4. The CDR3 DNA sequence: TGCAGCGTTGAAGATCGGCTAGCGGCAGATACGCAGTATTTT. It specifies CSVEDRLAADTQYF.

The count of this clone is one. The V and J genes are TRBV6-6 and TRBJ2-7; 7 bases align to TRBD2. The CDR3 has 14 residues. Germline V gives CDR1 MNHNY, CDR2 SVGAGI (reference sequence). Trimming at V came to 2 bases and at J to 1 base, leaving 2 bases not matched to a gene. In DNA, the CDR3 is TGTGCCAGCAGTTACGTGGGGGGGTCCTACGAGCAGTACTTC. Its protein product is CASSYVGGSYEQYF.

The J gene is TRBJ2-7, the V gene TRBV7-2, with 10 bases aligning to TRBD1. The CDR3 has 13 residues. V trimming: 5 bases; J trimming: 7 bases; junction bases outside the gene matches: 5. Germline CDR1 SGHTA, CDR2 FQGNSA. CDR3 nucleotide sequence: TGTGCCAGCAGCCGACAGGGGGCTGGGGAGCAGTACTTC. Translated: CASSRQGAGEQYF. The full variable domain, completed using reference TRBV7-2 and TRBJ2-7, is GAGVSQSPSNKVTEKGKDVELRCDPISGHTALYWYRQSLGQGLEFLIYFQGNSAPDKSGLPSDRFSAERTGGSVSTLTIQRTQQEDSAVYLCASSRQGAGEQYFGPGTRLTVT.

The chain employs TRBV7-8 and TRBJ2-7; tentatively, D is TRBD1 (6 bases). V shed 1 base and J shed 5 bases, with 12 bases lying between them. The CDR3 consists of 14 residues. Germline-derived CDR1 and CDR2 are SGHVS and FQNEAQ. This chain's CDR3 is CASSLVSRGNEQYF. For the CDR3, the DNA is TGTGCCAGCAGCTTAGTATCCAGGGGTAACGAGCAGTACTTC.

J is TRBJ1-5 and V is TRBV24-1; possibly TRBD1 for D (6 bases). There are 16 residues in the CDR3. V was cut by 3 bases and J by 3 bases, with 14 bases left in between. Germline loops: CDR1 KGHDR, CDR2 SFDVKD. CDR3 residues: CATSDQTRGSNQPQHF. CDR3 DNA: TGTGCCACCAGTGATCAAACCAGGGGTTCCAATCAGCCCCAGCATTTT.

V usage is TRBV4-2 and J usage is TRBJ1-4; 8 bases are shared with TRBD1. Germline CDR1 is LGHNA and CDR2 is YNFKEQ. V trimming: 3 bases; J trimming: 6 bases; junction bases outside the gene matches: 6. The CDR3 totals 15 residues. In DNA, the CDR3 is TGTGCCAGCAGCCAGATTGGACAGGGCGATGAAAAACTGTTTTTT. It encodes CASSQIGQGDEKLFF.

The rearrangement links TRBV5-5 to TRBJ1-1; no clear D gene. This CDR3 has 14 amino acids. Germline CDR1 and CDR2: SGHKS and YYEKEE (reference sequence). Trimming removed 0 bases at V and 0 bases at J, with 6 bases between. CDR3 coding DNA: TGTGCCAGCAGCTTGGGGGCAGTGAACACTGAAGCTTTCTTT. Protein sequence: CASSLGAVNTEAFF.

The chain uses TRBV18 and TRBJ1-1; D is possibly TRBD1 (6 bases). The CDR3 is made up of 17 amino acids. Trimming cost V 2 bases and J 4 bases, with 20 bases left between them. Germline lookup yields CDR1 KGHSH and CDR2 LQKENI. This chain's CDR3 is CASSPTLQGRGGTEAFF. CDR3 in DNA: TGTGCCAGCTCACCAACGTTACAGGGCCGAGGTGGCACTGAAGCTTTCTTT.

DNA for the CDR3: TGCGCCAGCAGCCACCCCAGACAGGGGAGGGCAGATACGCAGTATTTT. It encodes CASSHPRQGRADTQYF. The rearrangement uses TRBV4-1 and TRBJ2-3; D perhaps matches TRBD1 (8 bases). The CDR3 length is 16 residues. The germline gives CDR1 MGHRA, CDR2 YSYEKL. Trimming took off 3 bases at V and 4 bases at J, with 17 bases between the two ends.

The V gene is TRBV6-6, the J gene TRBJ2-1; tentative D call: TRBD1 (6 bases). Germline assignment: CDR1 MNHNY and CDR2 SVGAGI (reference sequence). The CDR3 is made up of 14 amino acids. The V end was cut by 6 bases, the J end by 9 bases, with 18 bases between. This chain's CDR3 is CASSSLYRVREQFF. DNA for the CDR3: TGTGCCAGCAGCTCACTTTACAGGGTGCGTGAGCAGTTCTTC.

This chain joins TRBV5-1 and TRBJ1-2; no clear D gene. Per the germline V gene, CDR1 is SGHRS and CDR2 is YFSETQ. This CDR3 comprises 14 residues. V lost 0 bases to trimming and J lost 1 base, with 7 bases between them. CDR3 sequence (DNA): TGCGCCAGCAGCTTGGAATCGGTTAACTATGGCTACACCTTC. It encodes CASSLESVNYGYTF.